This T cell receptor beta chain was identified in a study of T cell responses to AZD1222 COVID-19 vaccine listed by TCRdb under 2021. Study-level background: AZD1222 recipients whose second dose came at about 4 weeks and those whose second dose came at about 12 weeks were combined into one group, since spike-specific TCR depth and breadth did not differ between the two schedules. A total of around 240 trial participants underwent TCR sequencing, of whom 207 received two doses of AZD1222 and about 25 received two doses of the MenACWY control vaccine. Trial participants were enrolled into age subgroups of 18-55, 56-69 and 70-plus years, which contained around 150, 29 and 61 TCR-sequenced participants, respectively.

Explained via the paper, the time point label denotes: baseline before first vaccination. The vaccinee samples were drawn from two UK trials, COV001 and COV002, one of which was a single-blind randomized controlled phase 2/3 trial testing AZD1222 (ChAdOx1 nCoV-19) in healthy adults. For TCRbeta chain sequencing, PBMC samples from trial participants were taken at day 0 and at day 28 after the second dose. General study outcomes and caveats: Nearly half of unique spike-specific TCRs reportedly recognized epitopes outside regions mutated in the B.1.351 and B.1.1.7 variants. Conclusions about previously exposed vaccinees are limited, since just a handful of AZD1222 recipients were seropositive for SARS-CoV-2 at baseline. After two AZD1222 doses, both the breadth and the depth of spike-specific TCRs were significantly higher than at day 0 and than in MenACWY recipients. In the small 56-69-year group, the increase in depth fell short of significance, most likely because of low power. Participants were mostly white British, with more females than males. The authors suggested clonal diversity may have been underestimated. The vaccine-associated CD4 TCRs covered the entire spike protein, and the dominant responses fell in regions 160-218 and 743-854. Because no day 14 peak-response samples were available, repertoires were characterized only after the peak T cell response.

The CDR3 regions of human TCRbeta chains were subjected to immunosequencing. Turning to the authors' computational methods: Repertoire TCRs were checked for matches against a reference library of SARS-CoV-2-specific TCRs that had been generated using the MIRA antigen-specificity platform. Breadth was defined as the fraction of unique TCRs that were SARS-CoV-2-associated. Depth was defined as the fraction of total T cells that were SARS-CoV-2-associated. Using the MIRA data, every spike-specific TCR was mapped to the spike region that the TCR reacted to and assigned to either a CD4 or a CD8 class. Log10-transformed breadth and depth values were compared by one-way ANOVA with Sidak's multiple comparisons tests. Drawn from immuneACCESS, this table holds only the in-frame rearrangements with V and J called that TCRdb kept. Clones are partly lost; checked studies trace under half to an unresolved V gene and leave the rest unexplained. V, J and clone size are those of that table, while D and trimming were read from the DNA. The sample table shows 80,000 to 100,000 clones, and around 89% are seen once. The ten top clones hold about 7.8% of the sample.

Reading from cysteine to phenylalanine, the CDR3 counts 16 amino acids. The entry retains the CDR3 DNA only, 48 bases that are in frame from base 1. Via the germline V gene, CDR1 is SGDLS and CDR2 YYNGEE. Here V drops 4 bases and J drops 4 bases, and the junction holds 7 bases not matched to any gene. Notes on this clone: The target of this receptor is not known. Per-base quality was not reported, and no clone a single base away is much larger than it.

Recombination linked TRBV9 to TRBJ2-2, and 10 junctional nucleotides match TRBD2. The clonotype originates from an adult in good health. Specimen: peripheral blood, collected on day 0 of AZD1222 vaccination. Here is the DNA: TGTGCCAGCAGCCTAAGGGGACTAGCGACCACCGGGGAGCTGTTTTTT. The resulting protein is CASSLRGLATTGELFF.